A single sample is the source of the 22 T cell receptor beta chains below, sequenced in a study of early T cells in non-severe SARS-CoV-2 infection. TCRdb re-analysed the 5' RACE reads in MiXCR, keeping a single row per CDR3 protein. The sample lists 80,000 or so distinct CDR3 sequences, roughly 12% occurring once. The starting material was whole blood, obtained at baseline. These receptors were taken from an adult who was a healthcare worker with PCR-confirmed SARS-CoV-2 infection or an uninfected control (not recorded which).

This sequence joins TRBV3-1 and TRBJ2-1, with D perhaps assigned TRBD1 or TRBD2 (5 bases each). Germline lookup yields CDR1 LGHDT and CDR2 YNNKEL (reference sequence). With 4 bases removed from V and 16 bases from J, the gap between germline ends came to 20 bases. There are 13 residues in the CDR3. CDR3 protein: CASSPPGRPSFFF. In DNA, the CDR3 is TGTGCCAGCAGCCCTCCGGGGCGGCCCTCATTTTTCTTC.

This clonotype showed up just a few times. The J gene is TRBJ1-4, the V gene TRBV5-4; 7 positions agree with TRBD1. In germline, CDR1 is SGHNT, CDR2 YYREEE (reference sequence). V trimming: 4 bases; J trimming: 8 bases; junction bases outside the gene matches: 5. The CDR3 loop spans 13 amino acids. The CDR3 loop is CASSPTGAEKLFF. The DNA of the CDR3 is TGTGCCAGCAGCCCTACAGGGGCGGAAAAACTGTTTTTT.

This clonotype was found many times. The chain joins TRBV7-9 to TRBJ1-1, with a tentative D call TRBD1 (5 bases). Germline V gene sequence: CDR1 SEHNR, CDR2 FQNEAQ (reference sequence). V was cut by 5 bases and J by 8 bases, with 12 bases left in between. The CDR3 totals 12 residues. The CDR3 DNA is TGTGCCAGCAGCCGGGACCTACCCGAAGCTTTCTTT. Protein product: CASSRDLPEAFF. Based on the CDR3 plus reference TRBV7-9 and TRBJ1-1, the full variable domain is DTGVSQNPRHKITKRGQNVTFRCDPISEHNRLYWYRQTLGQGPEFLTYFQNEAQLEKSRLLSDRFSAERPKGSFSTLEIQRTEQGDSAMYLCASSRDLPEAFFGQGTRLTVV.

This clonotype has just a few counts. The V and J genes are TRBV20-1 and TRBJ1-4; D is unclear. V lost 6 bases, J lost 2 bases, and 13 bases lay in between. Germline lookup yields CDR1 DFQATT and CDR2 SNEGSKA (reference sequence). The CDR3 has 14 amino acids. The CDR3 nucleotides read TGCAGTGCCCCGGAGGGTCTTACTAATGAAAAACTGTTTTTT. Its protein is CSAPEGLTNEKLFF.

DNA for the CDR3: TGTGCCAGCAGTCTTATGTCGGGACTCCTCATTGATACGCAGTATTTT. It specifies CASSLMSGLLIDTQYF. The gene calls are TRBV7-2 and TRBJ2-3, with a weak D call TRBD2 (6 bases). With 6 bases removed from V and 6 bases from J, the gap between germline ends came to 22 bases. The germline CDR1 and CDR2 sequences are SGHTA and FQGNSA. There are 16 residues in the CDR3.

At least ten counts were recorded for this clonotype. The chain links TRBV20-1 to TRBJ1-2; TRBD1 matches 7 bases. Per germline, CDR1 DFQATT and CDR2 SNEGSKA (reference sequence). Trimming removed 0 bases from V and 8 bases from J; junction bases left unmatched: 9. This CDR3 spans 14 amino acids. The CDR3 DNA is TGCAGTGCTAGAGACCTAACAGGGGATTGGGGCTACACCTTC. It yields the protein CSARDLTGDWGYTF.

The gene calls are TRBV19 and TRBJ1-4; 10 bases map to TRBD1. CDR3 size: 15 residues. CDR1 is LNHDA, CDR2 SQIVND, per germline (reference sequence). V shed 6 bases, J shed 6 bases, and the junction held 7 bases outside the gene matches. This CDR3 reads CASSLDRGQDEKLFF. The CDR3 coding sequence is TGTGCCAGTAGCCTCGACAGGGGGCAGGATGAAAAACTGTTTTTT. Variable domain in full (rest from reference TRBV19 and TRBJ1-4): DGGITQSPKYLFRKEGQNVTLSCEQNLNHDAMYWYRQDPGQGLRLIYYSQIVNDFQKGDIAEGYSVSREKKESFPLTVTSAQKNPTAFYLCASSLDRGQDEKLFFGSGTQLSVL.

DNA of the CDR3: TGTGCCACCCGGGTTAAGGCATTGGGGGGCTATGGCTACACCTTC. This encodes CATRVKALGGYGYTF. The chain employs TRBV7-8 and TRBJ1-2, with a weak D call TRBD1 (5 bases). Deletions cut 10 bases from V and 4 bases from J, with 22 bases between. Germline V gene lookup returns CDR1 SGHVS and CDR2 FQNEAQ. The CDR3 contains 15 residues.

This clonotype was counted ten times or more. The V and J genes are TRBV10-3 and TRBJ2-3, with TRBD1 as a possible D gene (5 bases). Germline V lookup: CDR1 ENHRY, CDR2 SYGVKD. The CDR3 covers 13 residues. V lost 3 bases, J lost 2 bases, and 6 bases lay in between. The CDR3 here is CAISDGATDTQYF. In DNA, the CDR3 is TGTGCCATCAGTGATGGGGCCACAGATACGCAGTATTTT.

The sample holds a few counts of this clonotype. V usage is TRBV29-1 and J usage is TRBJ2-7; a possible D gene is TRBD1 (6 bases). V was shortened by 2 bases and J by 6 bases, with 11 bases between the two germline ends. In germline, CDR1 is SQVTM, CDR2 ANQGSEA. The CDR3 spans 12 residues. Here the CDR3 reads CSVEHGQSEQYF. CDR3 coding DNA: TGCAGCGTTGAACACGGACAGTCCGAGCAGTACTTC.

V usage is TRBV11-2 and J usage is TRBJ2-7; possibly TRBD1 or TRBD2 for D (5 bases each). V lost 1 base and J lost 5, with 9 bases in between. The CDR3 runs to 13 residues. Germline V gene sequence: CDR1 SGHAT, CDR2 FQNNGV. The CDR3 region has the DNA TGTGCCAGCAGCTTAGTTTTGGGGGACGAGCAGTACTTC. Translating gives CASSLVLGDEQYF.

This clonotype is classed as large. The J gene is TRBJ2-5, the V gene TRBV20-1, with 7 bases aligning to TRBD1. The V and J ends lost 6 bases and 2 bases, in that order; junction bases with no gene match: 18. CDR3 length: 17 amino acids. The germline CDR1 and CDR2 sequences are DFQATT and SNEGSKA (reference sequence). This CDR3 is CSARPGQAPTLQETQYF. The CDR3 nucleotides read TGCAGTGCAAGACCTGGACAGGCCCCCACTCTTCAAGAGACCCAGTACTTC.

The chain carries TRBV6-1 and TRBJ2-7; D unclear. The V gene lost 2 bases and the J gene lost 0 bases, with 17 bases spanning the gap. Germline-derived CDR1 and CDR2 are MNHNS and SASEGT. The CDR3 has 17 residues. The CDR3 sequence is CASSERGTTFSSYEQYF. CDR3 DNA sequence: TGTGCCAGCAGTGAACGTGGCACAACGTTTAGCTCCTACGAGCAGTACTTC.

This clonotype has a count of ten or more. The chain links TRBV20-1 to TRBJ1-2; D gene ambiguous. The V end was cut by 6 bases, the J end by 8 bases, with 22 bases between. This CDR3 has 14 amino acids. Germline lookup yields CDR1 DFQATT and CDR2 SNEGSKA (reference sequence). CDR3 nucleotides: TGCAGTGCGCAGATGGACGTCGGCCCAAGGGGCTACACCTTC. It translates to CSAQMDVGPRGYTF.

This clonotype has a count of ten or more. Here the CDR3 reads CSVEGASGGPREQFF. The CDR3 region has the DNA TGCAGCGTTGAGGGAGCTAGCGGGGGGCCGCGAGAGCAGTTCTTC. The V call is TRBV29-1, the J call TRBJ2-1, with 11 nucleotides matching TRBD2. CDR3 length: 15 residues. The germline V gene encodes CDR1 SQVTM and CDR2 ANQGSEA. The ends lost 3 bases at V and 10 bases at J; junction bases unmatched: 11.

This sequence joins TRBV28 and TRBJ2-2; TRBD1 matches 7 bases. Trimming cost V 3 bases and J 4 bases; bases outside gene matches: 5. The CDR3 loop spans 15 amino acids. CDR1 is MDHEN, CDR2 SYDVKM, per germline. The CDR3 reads CASSFWDRPTGELFF. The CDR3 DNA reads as TGTGCCAGCAGTTTTTGGGACAGACCCACCGGGGAGCTGTTTTTT.

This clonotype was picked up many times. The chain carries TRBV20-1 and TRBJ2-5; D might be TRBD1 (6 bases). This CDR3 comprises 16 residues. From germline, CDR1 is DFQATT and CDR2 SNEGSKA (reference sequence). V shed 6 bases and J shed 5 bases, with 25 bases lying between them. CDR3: CSAPPKAGEGFETQYF. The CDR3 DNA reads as TGCAGTGCCCCTCCCAAAGCAGGGGAAGGCTTCGAGACCCAGTACTTC.

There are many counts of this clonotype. The chain's CDR3 is CASSQVYGAAEAFF. The CDR3 DNA is TGTGCCAGCAGCCAAGTGTACGGGGCGGCTGAAGCTTTCTTT. The V and J genes are TRBV14 and TRBJ1-1; D possibly corresponds to TRBD1 (5 bases). V was pared by 1 base and J by 6 bases, with 12 bases between. This CDR3 has 14 amino acids. Germline CDR1 reads SGHDN; CDR2 reads FVKESK.

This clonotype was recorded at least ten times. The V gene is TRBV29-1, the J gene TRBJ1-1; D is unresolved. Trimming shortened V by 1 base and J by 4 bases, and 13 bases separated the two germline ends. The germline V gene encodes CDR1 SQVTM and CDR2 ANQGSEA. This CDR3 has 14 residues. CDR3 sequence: CSVEGVGIRTEAFF. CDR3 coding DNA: TGCAGCGTTGAAGGGGTAGGGATTCGCACTGAAGCTTTCTTT.

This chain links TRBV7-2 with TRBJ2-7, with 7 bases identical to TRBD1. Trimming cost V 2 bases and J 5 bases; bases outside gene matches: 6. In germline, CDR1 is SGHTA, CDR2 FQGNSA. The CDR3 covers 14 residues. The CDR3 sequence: CASSLRQGSHEQYF. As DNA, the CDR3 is TGTGCCAGCAGCTTACGACAGGGAAGCCACGAGCAGTACTTC.

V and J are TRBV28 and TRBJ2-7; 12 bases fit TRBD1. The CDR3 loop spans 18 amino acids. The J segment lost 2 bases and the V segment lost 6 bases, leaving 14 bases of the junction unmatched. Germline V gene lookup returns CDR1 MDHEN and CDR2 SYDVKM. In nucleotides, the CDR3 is TGTGCCAGCAGAGCGACAAAATTGGGACAGGGGGCGGCCTACGAGCAGTACTTC. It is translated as CASRATKLGQGAAYEQYF.

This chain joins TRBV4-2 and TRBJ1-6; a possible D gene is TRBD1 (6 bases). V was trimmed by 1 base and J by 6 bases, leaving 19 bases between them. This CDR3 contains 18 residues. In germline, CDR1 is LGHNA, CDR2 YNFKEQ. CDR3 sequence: CASSQGPPRGVGNSPLHF. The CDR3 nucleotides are TGTGCCAGCAGCCAAGGGCCACCTAGGGGGGTGGGTAATTCACCCCTCCACTTT.